The 23 T cell receptor beta chains in this list originate from one sample, sequenced in a study of blood T cell repertoires in COVID-19. TCRdb keeps only in-frame clones here, not all; method: immunoSEQ multiplex PCR. The sample contains about 210,000 clones, roughly 90% of which appear only once. Sequencing input: peripheral blood. All receptors derive from a young man with active or convalescent COVID-19.

With regard to this clone: Distinct nucleotide sequences in the sample also encode this CDR3. The chain is built from TRBV7-2 and TRBJ2-7; TRBD1 agrees at 10 bases. The junction had 5 bases not matched to a gene; V was cut back by 4 bases and J by 2 bases. Germline V gene lookup returns CDR1 SGHTA and CDR2 FQGNSA. The CDR3 length is 15 residues. CDR3 residues: CASSSRTGGAYEQYF. In nucleotides, the CDR3 is TGTGCCAGCAGCTCGCGGACAGGGGGAGCCTACGAGCAGTACTTC.

This rearrangement joins TRBV3-1 (or the pseudogene TRBV3-2) to TRBJ2-2; D unresolved. Germline CDR1 is LGHDT and CDR2 is YNNKEL (reference sequence). The CDR3 spans 12 residues. V was clipped by 4 bases and J by 2 bases, with 2 bases between them. The DNA for the CDR3 is TGTGCCAGCAGCCCTAACACCGGGGAGCTGTTTTTT. Translated, it gives CASSPNTGELFF.

The chain has TRBV27 and TRBJ1-1; D is unclear. Trimming cost V 1 base and J 4 bases, with 7 bases left between them. Germline CDR1 is MNHEY and CDR2 is SMNVEV (reference sequence). The CDR3 runs to 13 residues. The CDR3 loop reads CASSLYRGTEAFF. Written as DNA, the CDR3 is TGTGCCAGCAGTTTATATCGAGGCACTGAAGCTTTCTTT.

This clone was seen once. V and J are TRBV18 and TRBJ1-2; no clear D gene. Trimming took off 3 bases at V and 3 bases at J, with 8 bases between the two ends. The germline V gene encodes CDR1 KGHSH and CDR2 LQKENI. The CDR3 spans 13 residues. CDR3 coding DNA: TGTGCCAGCTCACCCTCGGAGGACTATGGCTACACCTTC. Protein product: CASSPSEDYGYTF.

This chain connects TRBV27 to TRBJ2-1, with 9 positions matching TRBD2. Germline loops: CDR1 MNHEY, CDR2 SMNVEV (reference sequence). J lost 1 base, V lost 2 bases, and 15 bases had no gene match. The CDR3 sequence is 20 residues long. The CDR3 DNA is TGTGCCAGCAGTTTACCCCGATCGGTCGGCGGGAGGGTTTCCTACAATGAGCAGTTCTTC. The encoded protein is CASSLPRSVGGRVSYNEQFF.

The chain carries TRBV29-1 and TRBJ1-1; D not resolved. Germline-derived CDR1 and CDR2 are SQVTM and ANQGSEA. The CDR3 is made up of 10 amino acids. Trimming stripped 7 bases from V and 1 base from J, with 4 bases between. The CDR3, as DNA: TGCAGCGCACAGAACACTGAAGCTTTCTTT. It specifies CSAQNTEAFF.

The chain employs TRBV10-3 and TRBJ2-3; D may be TRBD2 (6 bases). Germline CDR1 and CDR2: ENHRY and SYGVKD. The CDR3 consists of 14 residues. V lost 6 bases and J 0 bases, leaving 10 bases between the germline ends. The DNA of the CDR3 is TGTGCCATCAGGACGGGACTGAGCACAGATACGCAGTATTTT. As protein: CAIRTGLSTDTQYF.

The chain recombines TRBV7-8 with TRBJ1-1; 8 nucleotides align to TRBD1. CDR1 and CDR2 from the germline V gene are SGHVS and FQNEAQ. The CDR3 has 13 residues. Trimming removed 5 bases from V and 11 bases from J; junction bases left unmatched: 10. DNA for the CDR3: TGTGCCAGCAGCGCCGACAGGGGCCCCAGGGCTTTCTTT. Its translation is CASSADRGPRAFF.

The chain carries TRBV18 and TRBJ1-2; a weak D match, TRBD1 (5 bases). The CDR3 is 14 residues long. Trimming took off 3 bases at V and 0 bases at J, with 8 bases between the two ends. Looked up from germline, CDR1 is KGHSH and CDR2 is LQKENI. The DNA of the CDR3 is TGTGCCAGCTCACCCGGGGGAGCTAACTATGGCTACACCTTC. Protein product: CASSPGGANYGYTF.

The V gene is TRBV19, the J gene TRBJ2-5; no clear D. CDR3 size: 13 residues. Germline V gene data show CDR1 as LNHDA and CDR2 as SQIVND (reference sequence). The ends were cut back, 2 bases at V and 1 base at J, with 5 bases in the middle. The CDR3 loop reads CASSIYGQETQYF. The CDR3 bases are TGTGCCAGTAGTATATACGGCCAAGAGACCCAGTACTTC.

This clone came up a few times. The chain combines TRBV29-1 with TRBJ1-5; 8 nucleotides align to TRBD1. Germline V gene data show CDR1 as SQVTM and CDR2 as ANQGSEA. V was clipped by 5 bases and J by 7 bases; unmatched bases: 4. The CDR3 length is 12 residues. As DNA, the CDR3 is TGCAGCGTTAAACAGGGGGAACAGCCCCAGCATTTT. It specifies CSVKQGEQPQHF.

The chain links TRBV19 to TRBJ2-1; D possibly corresponds to TRBD2 (6 bases). Germline CDR1 and CDR2: LNHDA and SQIVND (reference sequence). Between the trimmed V and J ends, which lost 3 bases and 3 bases, there was a span of 12 bases. The CDR3 sequence is 15 residues long. The CDR3 sequence: CASSIGGSLYNEQFF. CDR3 DNA: TGTGCCAGTAGTATTGGAGGGAGCCTCTACAATGAGCAGTTCTTC.

This chain links TRBV6-5 with TRBJ2-1; 10 positions match TRBD1. V lost 3 bases, J lost 7 bases, and 6 bases stayed unmatched. Germline V CDR1 and CDR2: MNHEY, SVGAGI. The CDR3 totals 15 residues. The CDR3 is CASSYAGTGANEQFF. The CDR3, as DNA: TGTGCCAGCAGTTATGCCGGGACAGGGGCAAATGAGCAGTTCTTC.

The genes are TRBV7-9 and TRBJ1-4, with 8 bases matching TRBD1. The V segment lost 5 bases and the J segment 8 bases; nucleotides outside the gene matches: 10. Per the germline V gene, CDR1 is SEHNR and CDR2 is FQNEAQ (reference sequence). The CDR3 loop spans 15 amino acids. As DNA, the CDR3 is TGTGCCAGCAGCAAGTGGACAGGGAAGGTCGAAAAACTGTTTTTT. This translates into CASSKWTGKVEKLFF.

The CDR3 protein is CASSVGTAFNSPLHF. The CDR3 bases are TGCGCCAGCAGCGTTGGGACAGCGTTTAATTCACCCCTCCACTTT. V usage is TRBV5-1 and J usage is TRBJ1-6; TRBD1 agrees at 7 bases. The V gene end was trimmed by 4 bases and the J gene end by 6 bases; junction bases not matched to a gene: 7. Germline V CDR1 and CDR2: SGHRS, YFSETQ. CDR3 length: 15 residues.

This sequence joins TRBV28 and TRBJ1-4; 7 nucleotides align to TRBD1. Germline trimming cut 7 bases from V and 2 bases from J; bases unmatched to any gene: 4. The CDR3 loop spans 14 amino acids. Germline V gives CDR1 MDHEN, CDR2 SYDVKM. The chain's CDR3 is CASNQGQTNEKLFF. DNA of the CDR3: TGTGCCAGCAACCAGGGACAGACTAATGAAAAACTGTTTTTT.

The V gene is TRBV5-1, the J gene TRBJ2-3, with 7 bases fitting TRBD1. V lost 2 bases, J lost 2 bases, and 2 bases stayed unmatched. The CDR3 loop spans 14 amino acids. Germline V lookup: CDR1 SGHRS, CDR2 YFSETQ. CDR3 region: CASSFGQATDTQYF. The CDR3 DNA is TGCGCCAGCAGCTTTGGACAGGCCACAGATACGCAGTATTTT.

A single count supports this clone. The J gene is TRBJ2-1, the V gene TRBV5-1; TRBD1 aligns across 7 bases. The CDR3 extends over 15 amino acids. Germline loops: CDR1 SGHRS, CDR2 YFSETQ. Trimming cost V 4 bases and J 3 bases; bases outside gene matches: 7. CDR3 nucleotides: TGCGCCAGCAGCACCGGGACAGACATCTACAATGAGCAGTTCTTC. Its protein product is CASSTGTDIYNEQFF.

The gene calls are TRBV2 and TRBJ2-1; possible D gene TRBD2, 5 bases. The CDR3 is 16 amino acids. V dropped 6 bases and J dropped 8 bases, with 23 bases sitting between them. CDR1 is SNHLY, CDR2 FYNNEI, per germline. CDR3 nucleotide sequence: TGTGCCAGCAGCCCCGGCGAGGGTTCCGTTTTGGATGAGCAGTTCTTC. Its translation: CASSPGEGSVLDEQFF.

This clone was counted once. The genes are TRBV19 and TRBJ1-4; 8 bases align to TRBD1. This CDR3 is 14 amino acids long. Germline CDR1 is LNHDA and CDR2 is SQIVND (reference sequence). V was clipped by 7 bases and J by 4 bases; unmatched bases: 5. CDR3 sequence reads: CASTPGGHNEKLFF. The DNA for the CDR3 is TGTGCCAGTACCCCAGGGGGCCATAATGAAAAACTGTTTTTT. The full variable domain, rest sourced from reference TRBV19 and TRBJ1-4, is DGGITQSPKYLFRKEGQNVTLSCEQNLNHDAMYWYRQDPGQGLRLIYYSQIVNDFQKGDIAEGYSVSREKKESFPLTVTSAQKNPTAFYLCASTPGGHNEKLFFGSGTQLSVL.

This sequence joins TRBV7-6 and TRBJ2-5; 9 bases map to TRBD2. Germline V gives CDR1 SGHVS, CDR2 FNYEAQ. This CDR3 region has 16 residues. V trimming: 0 bases; J trimming: 1 base; junction bases outside the gene matches: 3. CDR3 nucleotide sequence: TGTGCCAGCAGCTTAGCTAGACTAGCGGCCCAAGAGACCCAGTACTTC. Translation: CASSLARLAAQETQYF. Complete variable domain (other parts from reference TRBV7-6 and TRBJ2-5): GAGVSQSPRYKVTKRGQDVALRCDPISGHVSLYWYRQALGQGPEFLTYFNYEAQQDKSGLPNDRFSAERPEGSISTLTIQRTEQRDSAMYRCASSLARLAAQETQYFGPGTRLLVL.

This chain uses TRBV25-1 with TRBJ2-5; D gene ambiguous. Trimming took off 2 bases at V and 3 bases at J, with 13 bases between the two ends. The CDR3 has 15 residues. Germline CDR1 MGHDK, CDR2 SYGVNS. DNA for the CDR3: TGTGCCAGCAGTGAACCCGGGTCCGGCGAAGAGACCCAGTACTTC. Residues: CASSEPGSGEETQYF.

This chain joins TRBV29-1 and TRBJ2-1; the D gene is possibly TRBD2 (7 bases). The V and J ends lost 6 bases and 6 bases respectively, with 18 bases between them. The CDR3 is 14 amino acids. Germline CDR1 reads SQVTM; CDR2 reads ANQGSEA. The CDR3 reads CSVKPPGGPNEQFF. In DNA, the CDR3 is TGCAGCGTCAAACCGCCCGGGGGGCCCAATGAGCAGTTCTTC.